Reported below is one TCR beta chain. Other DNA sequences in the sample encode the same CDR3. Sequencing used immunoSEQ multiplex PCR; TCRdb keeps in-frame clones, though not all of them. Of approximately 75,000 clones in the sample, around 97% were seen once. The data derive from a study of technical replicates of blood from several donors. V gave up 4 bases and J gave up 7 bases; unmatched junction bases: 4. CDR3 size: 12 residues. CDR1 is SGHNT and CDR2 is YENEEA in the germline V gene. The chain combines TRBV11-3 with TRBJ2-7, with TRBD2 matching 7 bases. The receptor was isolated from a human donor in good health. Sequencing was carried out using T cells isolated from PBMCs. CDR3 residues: CASSSGGGEQYF. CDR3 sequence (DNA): TGTGCCAGCAGCTCGGGGGGAGGAGAGCAGTACTTC.